Following are 26 T cell receptor beta chains from one sample sequenced in a study of radiotherapy plus CTLA-4 blockade in lung cancer. Produced via immunoSEQ multiplex PCR; TCRdb's table is partial and in-frame only. The top ten clones hold around 4.2% of a sample with tens of thousands of clones, 77% of them seen once. The starting material was peripheral blood, obtained from a patient treated with radiotherapy plus ipilimumab. The receptor set was obtained from a human donor with non-small cell lung cancer who had a partial response to radiotherapy plus ipilimumab.

This chain connects TRBV11-1 to TRBJ2-1; D is unresolved. There are 16 residues in the CDR3. The V and J ends lost 7 bases and 0 bases respectively, with 16 bases between them. CDR1 is SGHAT, CDR2 FQDESV, per germline (reference sequence). DNA for the CDR3: TGTGCCAGCACCCTCGTCCCCACCAGCTCCTACAATGAGCAGTTCTTC. This gives the protein CASTLVPTSSYNEQFF.

The chain combines TRBV10-2 with TRBJ1-6; D remains ambiguous. CDR1 is WSHSY, CDR2 SAAADI, per germline. The germline V and J ends were trimmed by 6 bases and 6 bases, with 6 bases remaining between them. The length of the CDR3 is 12 residues. CDR3 sequence reads: CASRAPNSPLHF. CDR3 sequence (DNA): TGCGCCAGCAGGGCACCTAATTCACCCCTCCACTTT.

The chain couples TRBV2 to TRBJ2-6; the D gene is possibly TRBD1 (5 bases). The CDR3 has 16 amino acids. Germline CDR1 is SNHLY and CDR2 is FYNNEI. V lost 3 bases and J 0 bases, leaving 9 bases between the germline ends. The CDR3 is CASSDRESSGANVLTF. For the CDR3, the DNA is TGTGCCAGCAGTGACAGGGAAAGCTCTGGGGCCAACGTCCTGACTTTC.

Only a few counts were recorded for this clone. This sequence joins TRBV6-5 and TRBJ1-2; tentative D call: TRBD1 (6 bases). V gave up 4 bases and J gave up 7 bases, with 19 bases separating them. The germline V gene has CDR1 MNHEY and CDR2 SVGAGI. The CDR3 runs 15 residues. The CDR3 DNA reads TGTGCCAGCAGTTCGGTGGGGGGTAGGGGGGGTGGCTACACCTTC. Translation: CASSSVGGRGGGYTF.

The CDR3 DNA follows: TGTGCCAGCAGCGTAGATCTGACAGGGCGGGCCGGGGAGCTGTTTTTT. Translating it yields CASSVDLTGRAGELFF. The V and J genes are TRBV9 and TRBJ2-2; 7 bases are a match to TRBD1. The CDR3 runs to 16 residues. V trimming: 0 bases; J trimming: 6 bases; junction bases outside the gene matches: 8. Germline-derived CDR1 and CDR2 are SGDLS and YYNGEE.

There are a few counts of this clone. V usage is TRBV29-1 and J usage is TRBJ2-1; unclear D gene. The germline V and J ends were trimmed by 3 bases and 6 bases, with 6 bases remaining between them. The CDR3 is 11 amino acids. Germline loops: CDR1 SQVTM, CDR2 ANQGSEA. In DNA form, the CDR3 reads TGCAGCGTTGACTCGGTCAATGAGCAGTTCTTC. Amino acids: CSVDSVNEQFF.

V and J are TRBV11-2 and TRBJ2-3; 7 nucleotides agree with TRBD1. CDR1 and CDR2 from the germline V gene are SGHAT and FQNNGV. The J segment lost 5 bases and the V segment lost 5 bases, leaving 13 bases of the junction unmatched. The length of the CDR3 is 16 residues. As DNA, the CDR3 is TGTGCCAGCAGCCTCCTTACAGGGGCTGGTGGAGATACGCAGTATTTT. It is translated as CASSLLTGAGGDTQYF.

This clone has just a few counts. The chain uses TRBV5-6 and TRBJ1-5; a possible D gene is TRBD1 (6 bases). The length of the CDR3 is 14 residues. Germline V gene data show CDR1 as SGHDT and CDR2 as YYEEEE. Trimming stripped 4 bases from V and 5 bases from J, with 13 bases between. The CDR3: CASSLYNRDQPQHF. Here the CDR3 DNA reads TGTGCCAGCAGCCTCTACAACAGGGATCAGCCCCAGCATTTT.

V is TRBV4-3 and J is TRBJ1-1, with 9 bases that match TRBD1. Unmatched junction bases numbered 7, after V lost 4 bases and J lost 4 bases. Germline V gene data show CDR1 as LGHNA and CDR2 as YSLEER. The CDR3 length is 15 residues. The CDR3 bases are TGCGCCAGCAGCCGGGACAGGGTCCTAAGCACTGAAGCTTTCTTT. Its protein product is CASSRDRVLSTEAFF.

This chain uses TRBV30 with TRBJ1-1; D not certain. Germline-derived CDR1 and CDR2 are GTSNPN and SVGIG (reference sequence). The CDR3 extends over 15 amino acids. Trimming stripped 2 bases from V and 0 bases from J, with 13 bases between. The CDR3 loop is CAWSPPGRMNTEAFF. CDR3 sequence (DNA): TGTGCCTGGAGTCCCCCTGGCAGGATGAACACTGAAGCTTTCTTT.

Only a few counts were recorded for this clone. The DNA for the CDR3 is TGTGCCAGCAGTTACCAGGGGAGTCAAGAGACCCAGTACTTC. Translation gives CASSYQGSQETQYF. This rearrangement joins TRBV6-6 to TRBJ2-5, with D tentatively TRBD1 (6 bases). CDR1 MNHNY and CDR2 SVGAGI come from the germline V gene (reference sequence). CDR3 size: 14 residues. Trimming took off 2 bases at V and 2 bases at J, with 9 bases between the two ends.

V and J are TRBV2 and TRBJ2-1; 10 positions match TRBD2. The J segment lost 7 bases and the V segment lost 2 bases, leaving 8 bases of the junction unmatched. Germline CDR1 reads SNHLY; CDR2 reads FYNNEI. CDR3 length equals 16 residues. The CDR3, as DNA: TGTGCCAGCAGTGAATTCCTTACTAGCGGGGAAAATGAGCAGTTCTTC. It is translated as CASSEFLTSGENEQFF.

The rearrangement uses TRBV6-1 and TRBJ2-7; 11 bases match TRBD1. V was pared by 7 bases and J by 7 bases, with 9 bases of the junction left unmatched. CDR1 and CDR2 from the germline V gene are MNHNS and SASEGT. The CDR3 sequence is 14 residues long. The CDR3 here is CASIRTGGWREQYF. CDR3 in DNA: TGTGCCAGCATTAGGACAGGGGGCTGGAGAGAGCAGTACTTC.

This clone was seen only once. V and J are TRBV6-1 and TRBJ1-2; the D gene is possibly TRBD1 (5 bases). CDR3 length equals 14 residues. The ends were cut back, 3 bases at V and 4 bases at J, with 12 bases in the middle. Germline V CDR1 and CDR2: MNHNS, SASEGT. The CDR3 is CASSEGLSPYGYTF. The CDR3, as DNA: TGTGCCAGCAGTGAGGGACTCTCTCCCTATGGCTACACCTTC.

V usage is TRBV18 and J usage is TRBJ2-4; TRBD1 matches at 10 bases. V gave up 2 bases and J gave up 0 bases; unmatched junction bases: 10. CDR3 size: 19 residues. Germline assignment: CDR1 KGHSH and CDR2 LQKENI. This CDR3 is CASSPYVTGGLAAKNIQYF. CDR3 sequence (DNA): TGTGCCAGCTCACCATATGTGACAGGGGGCTTGGCAGCCAAAAACATTCAGTACTTC.

The genes are TRBV9 and TRBJ1-3, with D possibly being TRBD1 (6 bases). From germline, CDR1 is SGDLS and CDR2 YYNGEE. V dropped 0 bases and J dropped 2 bases, with 6 bases sitting between them. CDR3 size: 14 residues. CDR3 sequence (DNA): TGTGCCAGCAGCGTAGAGGGGGCTGGAAACACCATATATTTT. It translates to CASSVEGAGNTIYF.

The count of this clone is one. The chain recombines TRBV4-2 with TRBJ2-3; possible D gene TRBD2, 5 bases. The CDR3 sequence is 17 residues long. Deletions cut 4 bases from V and 0 bases from J, with 17 bases between. Germline CDR1 and CDR2: LGHNA and YNFKEQ. CDR3 region: CASSPRTRHLSTDTQYF. Here the CDR3 DNA reads TGTGCCAGCAGCCCCCGGACTCGACACCTTAGCACAGATACGCAGTATTTT.

J is TRBJ2-5 and V is TRBV7-3; 7 bases agree with TRBD1. The last part of the DNA fits TRBJ2-7 better; the J call may be wrong. CDR1 and CDR2 (germline): SGHTA, FQGTGA. The CDR3 contains 16 residues. DNA of the CDR3: TGTGCCAGCAGCTTAAGTGGTGGGACAGCACCCTACGAGCAGTACTTC. It encodes CASSLSGGTAPYEQYF.

The chain is built from TRBV6-1 and TRBJ1-5; 7 nucleotides match TRBD1. The CDR3 totals 14 residues. With 6 bases clipped from V and 5 bases from J, the junction kept 7 bases outside the gene matches. The germline gives CDR1 MNHNS, CDR2 SASEGT. The CDR3 loop reads CASSPSGGDQPQHF. CDR3 nucleotides: TGTGCCAGCAGCCCTTCAGGGGGAGATCAGCCCCAGCATTTT.

The chain employs TRBV5-1 and TRBJ1-1; D gene uncertain. This CDR3 has 17 residues. V shed 0 bases and J shed 0 bases, with 15 bases lying between them. The germline gives CDR1 SGHRS, CDR2 YFSETQ. The CDR3 DNA reads as TGCGCCAGCAGCTTGGTGGGAGGGTGGCAAATGAACACTGAAGCTTTCTTT. It codes for CASSLVGGWQMNTEAFF.

The genes are TRBV7-9 and TRBJ1-4; tentatively, D is TRBD1 (6 bases). There are 16 residues in the CDR3. V lost 6 bases, J lost 4 bases, and 18 bases lay in between. CDR1 and CDR2 from the germline V gene are SEHNR and FQNEAQ (reference sequence). Here the CDR3 reads CASSNRGTIINEKLFF. The CDR3 DNA follows: TGTGCCAGCAGTAACCGTGGGACAATTATTAATGAAAAACTGTTTTTT.

As concerns this clone: Within the sample, other DNA sequences also encode this same CDR3. The rearrangement uses TRBV19 and TRBJ1-2, with 9 bases identical to TRBD1. Per the germline V gene, CDR1 is LNHDA and CDR2 is SQIVND (reference sequence). The CDR3 extends over 13 amino acids. V was clipped by 6 bases and J by 3 bases; unmatched bases: 2. DNA of the CDR3: TGTGCCAGTAGACAGGGGGCAGACTATGGCTACACCTTC. Translating it yields CASRQGADYGYTF.

This clone occurred a few times. The chain recombines TRBV29-1 with TRBJ1-2; 8 nucleotides match TRBD1. The CDR3 sequence is 11 residues long. Germline trimming cut 5 bases from V and 8 bases from J; bases unmatched to any gene: 4. Germline V lookup: CDR1 SQVTM, CDR2 ANQGSEA. The DNA of the CDR3 is TGCAGCGTTTCTACAGGGGGAGGCTACACCTTC. Amino acid sequence: CSVSTGGGYTF.

The rearrangement joins TRBV15 to TRBJ2-7; 7 bases line up with TRBD1. V lost 0 bases to trimming and J lost 1 base; unmatched junction nucleotides: 6. Germline V gene data show CDR1 as LNHNV and CDR2 as YYDKDF (reference sequence). This CDR3 comprises 16 residues. The CDR3 DNA follows: TGTGCCACCAGCAGAGATCGAGGCAGGGGGTCCTACGAGCAGTACTTC. It encodes CATSRDRGRGSYEQYF. Complete variable domain (other parts from reference TRBV15 and TRBJ2-7): DAMVIQNPRYQVTQFGKPVTLSCSQTLNHNVMYWYQQKSSQAPKLLFHYYDKDFNNEADTPDNFQSRRPNTSFCFLDIRSPGLGDTAMYLCATSRDRGRGSYEQYFGPGTRLTVT.

The rearrangement joins TRBV14 to TRBJ2-3; 7 positions match TRBD1. This CDR3 region has 17 residues. Trimming took 2 bases from V and 3 from J; bases not matched to a gene: 11. Germline CDR1 reads SGHDN; CDR2 reads FVKESK. The chain's CDR3 is CASSQRGTDPWTDTQYF. DNA for the CDR3: TGTGCCAGCAGCCAAAGGGGGACAGACCCATGGACAGATACGCAGTATTTT.

The chain carries TRBV6-6 and TRBJ1-1; no firm D call. This CDR3 has 12 residues. V lost 4 bases, J lost 5 bases, and 8 bases lay in between. The germline V gene has CDR1 MNHNY and CDR2 SVGAGI (reference sequence). The CDR3 sequence is CASSSAGTEAFF. The CDR3 region has the DNA TGTGCCAGCAGTTCCGCCGGGACTGAAGCTTTCTTT.